These T cell receptor beta chains were read from a single sample in a study of blood T cell repertoires in COVID-19. Repertoires were generated with immunoSEQ multiplex PCR, while TCRdb's copy carries only in-frame clones and drops some. Altogether approximately 170,000 clones are present, 65% to 85% being singletons, with the ten largest covering roughly 9.6%. Sequenced input: peripheral blood. These receptors all stem from a man between 60 and 70 years old with active or convalescent COVID-19. The CDR3 runs from the conserved cysteine through the conserved F or W. The order of the fields is V gene, clone size, D gene, J gene, CDR3 DNA, CDR3 protein. D genes are given only for firm matches. Clone size appears in some rows only: once, few, many, or a class for an expanded clone.

V gene: TRBV7-9; clone size: .; D gene: .; J gene: TRBJ2-2; CDR3 DNA: TGTGCCAGCACGACACGGGCGGGAAACACCGGGGAGCTGTTTTTT; CDR3 protein: CASTTRAGNTGELFF
V gene: TRBV14; clone size: .; D gene: .; J gene: TRBJ1-6; CDR3 DNA: TGTGCCAGCAGCCCCCGGGTGGGGGGTTCTTCACCCCTCCACTTT; CDR3 protein: CASSPRVGGSSPLHF
V gene: TRBV20-1; clone size: .; D gene: .; J gene: TRBJ1-3; CDR3 DNA: TGCAGTGCTAGTCCAGACTCTGGAAACACCATATATTTT; CDR3 protein: CSASPDSGNTIYF
V gene: TRBV18; clone size: .; D gene: .; J gene: TRBJ2-6; CDR3 DNA: TGTGCCAGCTCAATACTTGACTCTGGGGCCAACGTCCTGACTTTC; CDR3 protein: CASSILDSGANVLTF
V gene: TRBV27; clone size: once; D gene: .; J gene: TRBJ2-3; CDR3 DNA: TGTGCCAGCATACGAAGGAGTCATGCAGATACGCAGTATTTT; CDR3 protein: CASIRRSHADTQYF
V gene: TRBV27; clone size: .; D gene: TRBD2; J gene: TRBJ2-2; CDR3 DNA: TGTGCCAGCAGTTTTACGGGAGGGTACGCCGGGGAGCTGTTTTTT; CDR3 protein: CASSFTGGYAGELFF
V gene: TRBV18; clone size: few; D gene: .; J gene: TRBJ2-5; CDR3 DNA: TGTGCCAGCTCACCAATCGGTGGTGAGACCCAGTACTTC; CDR3 protein: CASSPIGGETQYF
V gene: TRBV24-1; clone size: .; D gene: TRBD2; J gene: TRBJ2-1; CDR3 DNA: TGTGCCACCCAGACTGGGGGGGGGAATGAGCAGTTCTTC; CDR3 protein: CATQTGGGNEQFF
V gene: TRBV10-3; clone size: few; D gene: TRBD1; J gene: TRBJ1-6; CDR3 DNA: TGTGCCATCAGCCCGACGACAGGGGTCAATTCACCCCTCCACTTT; CDR3 protein: CAISPTTGVNSPLHF
V gene: TRBV7-2; clone size: .; D gene: .; J gene: TRBJ1-1; CDR3 DNA: TGTGCCAGCAGCCCGGGGAGGGCCCCCTCAGAAGCTTTCTTT; CDR3 protein: CASSPGRAPSEAFF
V gene: TRBV2; clone size: once; D gene: TRBD2; J gene: TRBJ2-3; CDR3 DNA: TGTGCCAGCAGTGAAGATGCGGGAGCCACAGATACGCAGTATTTT; CDR3 protein: CASSEDAGATDTQYF
V gene: TRBV6-1; clone size: .; D gene: TRBD1; J gene: TRBJ2-2; CDR3 DNA: TGTGCCAGCAGTGAGAGGGACAGGCGGGTAACGAACACCGGGGAGCTGTTTTTT; CDR3 protein: CASSERDRRVTNTGELFF
V gene: TRBV3-1/TRBV3-2; clone size: .; D gene: TRBD1; J gene: TRBJ2-7; CDR3 DNA: TGTGCCAGCAGTCCAACTCGGACAGGGTCCGGCGAGCAGTACTTC; CDR3 protein: CASSPTRTGSGEQYF
V gene: TRBV9; clone size: .; D gene: TRBD1; J gene: TRBJ1-2; CDR3 DNA: TGTGCCAGCAGCGTCGACAGGGTTGGCTATGGCTACACCTTC; CDR3 protein: CASSVDRVGYGYTF
V gene: TRBV7-9; clone size: .; D gene: .; J gene: TRBJ1-1; CDR3 DNA: TGTGCCAGCACCTTACAGGGCAGTATTTCTGAAGCTTTCTTT; CDR3 protein: CASTLQGSISEAFF
V gene: TRBV19; clone size: .; D gene: TRBD1; J gene: TRBJ1-4; CDR3 DNA: TGTGCCAGTAGTCAGGGGACAGCCGACGGGGAAAAACTGTTTTTT; CDR3 protein: CASSQGTADGEKLFF
V gene: TRBV6-6; clone size: .; D gene: TRBD1; J gene: TRBJ1-1; CDR3 DNA: TGTGCCAGCAGTCCTGACAGGGTGAACACTGAAGCTTTCTTT; CDR3 protein: CASSPDRVNTEAFF
V gene: TRBV7-6; clone size: .; D gene: .; J gene: TRBJ1-3; CDR3 DNA: TGTGCCAGCAGCGCGGACACCAACTCTGGAAACACCATATATTTT; CDR3 protein: CASSADTNSGNTIYF
V gene: TRBV24-1; clone size: .; D gene: .; J gene: TRBJ2-2; CDR3 DNA: TGTTGCACCAGTGATCCGTGGGGGGGCGAGAACACCGGGGAGCTGTTTTTT; CDR3 protein: CCTSDPWGGENTGELFF
V gene: TRBV7-9; clone size: once; D gene: TRBD1; J gene: TRBJ2-1; CDR3 DNA: TGTGCCAGCAGAAAAACAGGGGAAGGCAATGAGCAGTTCTTC; CDR3 protein: CASRKTGEGNEQFF
V gene: TRBV5-1; clone size: .; D gene: .; J gene: TRBJ2-7; CDR3 DNA: TGCGCCAGCAGCCCCCCCGACAGGACCTACGAGCAGTACTTC; CDR3 protein: CASSPPDRTYEQYF
V gene: TRBV6-1; clone size: .; D gene: .; J gene: TRBJ1-1; CDR3 DNA: TGTGCCAGCAGCCATAGACCGGGGTACACTGAAGCTTTCTTT; CDR3 protein: CASSHRPGYTEAFF
V gene: TRBV12-3/TRBV12-4; clone size: .; D gene: .; J gene: TRBJ1-3; CDR3 DNA: TGTGCCAGCGGACTGAACTCTGGAAACACCATATATTTT; CDR3 protein: CASGLNSGNTIYF
V gene: TRBV5-1; clone size: .; D gene: .; J gene: TRBJ2-5; CDR3 DNA: TGCGCCAGCAGCACAACAGGGATCGCCCAAGAGACCCAGTACTTC; CDR3 protein: CASSTTGIAQETQYF
V gene: TRBV6-5; clone size: .; D gene: .; J gene: TRBJ2-3; CDR3 DNA: TGTGCCAGCAGGTCGGAGAGCACAGATACGCAGTATTTT; CDR3 protein: CASRSESTDTQYF
V gene: TRBV10-3; clone size: .; D gene: TRBD2; J gene: TRBJ2-7; CDR3 DNA: TGTGCCATCAGTGAACAAAGAGCTGGGCTAGCGGGATCTTACTACGAGCAGTACTTC; CDR3 protein: CAISEQRAGLAGSYYEQYF
V gene: TRBV19; clone size: once; D gene: TRBD1; J gene: TRBJ2-7; CDR3 DNA: TGTGCCAGTAGTATGGGACAGGGAAGTTTCCACGAGCAGTACTTC; CDR3 protein: CASSMGQGSFHEQYF
V gene: TRBV9; clone size: .; D gene: TRBD1; J gene: TRBJ1-2; CDR3 DNA: TGTGCCAGCAGCGTAGGACAGGGCTATGGCTACACCTTC; CDR3 protein: CASSVGQGYGYTF
V gene: TRBV14; clone size: .; D gene: TRBD2; J gene: TRBJ2-1; CDR3 DNA: TGTGCCAGCAGCCATGGAAGATGGTTTAGCGGGAGGGCCTCCTACAATGAGCAGTTCTTC; CDR3 protein: CASSHGRWFSGRASYNEQFF
V gene: TRBV19; clone size: .; D gene: .; J gene: TRBJ2-5; CDR3 DNA: TGTGCCAGTAGTATAGACACAGGTCAAGAGACCCAGTACTTC; CDR3 protein: CASSIDTGQETQYF
V gene: TRBV5-6; clone size: .; D gene: TRBD1; J gene: TRBJ1-2; CDR3 DNA: TGTGCCAGCAGCCCCGGGACAGGGTCCTATGGCTACACCTTC; CDR3 protein: CASSPGTGSYGYTF
V gene: TRBV3-1/TRBV3-2; clone size: once; D gene: TRBD1; J gene: TRBJ1-1; CDR3 DNA: TGTGCCAGCAGCCAACCCCGGACAGGGACCCCCTATGAAGCTTTCTTT; CDR3 protein: CASSQPRTGTPYEAFF
V gene: TRBV29-1; clone size: once; D gene: .; J gene: TRBJ2-7; CDR3 DNA: TGCAGCGTTTTAGCGGAGAACTCCTACGAGCAGTACTTC; CDR3 protein: CSVLAENSYEQYF
V gene: TRBV2; clone size: .; D gene: TRBD1; J gene: TRBJ1-6; CDR3 DNA: TGTGCCAGCAGTGAAGCCCGGACAGGGTTTCATTCACCCCTCCACTTT; CDR3 protein: CASSEARTGFHSPLHF
V gene: TRBV10-3; clone size: .; D gene: .; J gene: TRBJ2-6; CDR3 DNA: TGTGCCATCAGTGAAGGGGGACCTGCAGGGGCCAACGTCCTGACTTTC; CDR3 protein: CAISEGGPAGANVLTF
V gene: TRBV2; clone size: .; D gene: TRBD1; J gene: TRBJ1-1; CDR3 DNA: TGTGCCAGCAGCCCGGGACAGGGGGCCGCTGAAGCTTTCTTT; CDR3 protein: CASSPGQGAAEAFF
V gene: TRBV11-2; clone size: .; D gene: .; J gene: TRBJ1-4; CDR3 DNA: TGTGCCAGCAGCTATAAGCCAGGGGAAGGTGAAAAACTGTTTTTT; CDR3 protein: CASSYKPGEGEKLFF
V gene: TRBV2; clone size: .; D gene: TRBD1; J gene: TRBJ1-5; CDR3 DNA: TGTGCCAGCAGTGAGGGCAGGGGGCCTAGCAATCAGCCCCAGCATTTT; CDR3 protein: CASSEGRGPSNQPQHF
V gene: TRBV9; clone size: .; D gene: .; J gene: TRBJ2-5; CDR3 DNA: TGTGCCAGCGGACCTCAGGGCCTGTGGGAGACCCAGTACTTC; CDR3 protein: CASGPQGLWETQYF
V gene: TRBV2; clone size: .; D gene: .; J gene: TRBJ2-7; CDR3 DNA: TGTGCCAGCAGCCGGGACACAAACTACGAGCAGTACTTC; CDR3 protein: CASSRDTNYEQYF